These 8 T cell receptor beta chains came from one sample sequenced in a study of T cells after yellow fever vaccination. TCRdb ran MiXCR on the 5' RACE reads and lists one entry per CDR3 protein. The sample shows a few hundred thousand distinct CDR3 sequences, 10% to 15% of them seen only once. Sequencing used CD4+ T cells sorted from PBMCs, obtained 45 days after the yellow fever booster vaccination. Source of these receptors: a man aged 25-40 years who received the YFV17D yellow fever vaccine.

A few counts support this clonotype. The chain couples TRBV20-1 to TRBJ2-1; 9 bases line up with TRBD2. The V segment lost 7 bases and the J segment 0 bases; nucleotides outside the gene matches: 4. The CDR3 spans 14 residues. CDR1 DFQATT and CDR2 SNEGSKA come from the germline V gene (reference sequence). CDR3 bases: TGCAGTGTGCTAGCGGGGAGCTCCTACAATGAGCAGTTCTTC. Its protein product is CSVLAGSSYNEQFF.

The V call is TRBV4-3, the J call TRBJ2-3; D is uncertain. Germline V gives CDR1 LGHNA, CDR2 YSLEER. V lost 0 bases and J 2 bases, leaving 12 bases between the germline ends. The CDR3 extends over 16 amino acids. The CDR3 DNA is TGCGCCAGCAGCCAAGACGGGTACGAAAACACAGATACGCAGTATTTT. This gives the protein CASSQDGYENTDTQYF.

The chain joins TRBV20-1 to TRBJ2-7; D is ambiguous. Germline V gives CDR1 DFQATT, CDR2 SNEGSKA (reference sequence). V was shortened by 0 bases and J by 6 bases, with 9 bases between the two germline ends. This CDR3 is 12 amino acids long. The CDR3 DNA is TGCAGTGCTAGAGATGAGACCACCGAGCAGTACTTC. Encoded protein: CSARDETTEQYF.

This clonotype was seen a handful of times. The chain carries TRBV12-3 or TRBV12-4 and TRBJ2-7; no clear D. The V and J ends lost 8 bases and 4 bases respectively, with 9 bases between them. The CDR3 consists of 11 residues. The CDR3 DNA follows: TGTGCCAGCTCCGGACGGTACGAGCAGTACTTC. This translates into CASSGRYEQYF.

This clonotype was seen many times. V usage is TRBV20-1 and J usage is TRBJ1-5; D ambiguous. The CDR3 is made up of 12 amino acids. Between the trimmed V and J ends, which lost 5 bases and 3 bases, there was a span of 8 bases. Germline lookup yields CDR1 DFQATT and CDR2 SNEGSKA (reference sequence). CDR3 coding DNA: TGCAGTGCTCACAGACACAATCAGCCCCAGCATTTT. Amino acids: CSAHRHNQPQHF.

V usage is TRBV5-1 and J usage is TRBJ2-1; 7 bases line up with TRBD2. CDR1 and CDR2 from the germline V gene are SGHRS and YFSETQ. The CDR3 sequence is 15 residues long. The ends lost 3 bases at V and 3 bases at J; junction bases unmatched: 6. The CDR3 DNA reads TGCGCCAGCAGCTGGACCGGGACTAACTACAATGAGCAGTTCTTC. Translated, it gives CASSWTGTNYNEQFF.

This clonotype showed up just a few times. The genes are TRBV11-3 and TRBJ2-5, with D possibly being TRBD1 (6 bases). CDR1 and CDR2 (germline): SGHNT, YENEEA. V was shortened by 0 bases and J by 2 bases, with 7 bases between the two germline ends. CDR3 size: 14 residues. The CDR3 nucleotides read TGTGCCAGCAGCTTAGATGGACAGCAAGAGACCCAGTACTTC. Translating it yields CASSLDGQQETQYF.

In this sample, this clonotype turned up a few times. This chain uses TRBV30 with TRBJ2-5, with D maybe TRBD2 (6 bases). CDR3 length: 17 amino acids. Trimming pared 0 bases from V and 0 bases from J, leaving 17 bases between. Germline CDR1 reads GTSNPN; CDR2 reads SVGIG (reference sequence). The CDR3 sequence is CAWSVRRVESYQETQYF. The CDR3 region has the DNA TGTGCCTGGAGTGTACGGAGGGTGGAGTCGTACCAAGAGACCCAGTACTTC.